The 3 T cell receptor beta chains in this list originate from one sample, sequenced in a study of T cell repertoires in cytomegalovirus infection. MiXCR, applied by TCRdb to the reads, yields one record per CDR3 protein. The sample includes about 320,000 distinct CDR3 sequences, more than 8% of them seen just once. Specimen: PBMCs. These TCRs come from a human donor in good health (CMV status not recorded). Some clones in this sample may be carry-over from other donors' samples.

The chain has TRBV19 and TRBJ2-1, with TRBD1 as a possible D gene (6 bases). V dropped 10 bases and J dropped 3 bases, with 16 bases sitting between them. CDR1 is LNHDA, CDR2 SQIVND, per germline (reference sequence). The CDR3 totals 14 residues. The CDR3 region has the DNA TGTGCCATCTCACAGGGACATGGCTACAATGAGCAGTTCTTC. It encodes CAISQGHGYNEQFF.

This chain uses TRBV7-2 with TRBJ1-6, with no clear D. Trimming took off 2 bases at V and 10 bases at J, with 9 bases between the two ends. The CDR3 covers 13 residues. Germline-derived CDR1 and CDR2 are SGHTA and FQGNSA. This CDR3 reads CASSLSMGSPLHF. The CDR3 coding sequence is TGTGCCAGCAGCTTATCTATGGGCTCACCCCTCCACTTT.

This sequence joins TRBV29-1 and TRBJ1-1, with D possibly matching TRBD1 (6 bases). The CDR3 has 11 amino acids. Germline CDR1 SQVTM, CDR2 ANQGSEA. The ends were cut back, 6 bases at V and 6 bases at J, with 11 bases in the middle. Here the CDR3 DNA reads TGCAGCGTCCAGCCAGGGGCTGAAGCTTTCTTT. Translated, it gives CSVQPGAEAFF.